Listed below are T cell receptor beta chains from one sample, sequenced in a study of blood T cells in healthy people across ages. TCRdb processed the 5' RACE reads anew with MiXCR; each CDR3 protein has one entry. The table has about a million distinct CDR3 sequences, less than 45% seen once. Sample: blood. The receptors were sampled from a man between 18 and 35 years old in good health. Each CDR3 is given with its conserved first and last residue. The order of the fields is V gene, J gene, clone size, D gene, CDR3 DNA, CDR3 protein. A D gene is named only where the DNA matches it firmly. Clone size is stated in some rows and not others, as once, few, many or a class when expanded.

V gene: TRBV7-8
J gene: TRBJ2-2
clone size: .
D gene: .
CDR3 DNA: TGTGCCAGCAGCTTAGGCCAGGGGCCTTTTGCCGGGGAGCTGTTTTTT
CDR3 protein: CASSLGQGPFAGELFF

V gene: TRBV29-1
J gene: TRBJ2-7
clone size: .
D gene: TRBD2
CDR3 DNA: TGCAGCGTTGTGGGAAGCGGGGGGGTTTCCTACAATGAGCAGTACTTC
CDR3 protein: CSVVGSGGVSYNEQYF

V gene: TRBV20-1
J gene: TRBJ1-2
clone size: few
D gene: .
CDR3 DNA: TGCAGTGCTAGACCCCTGGGCGGCTACACCTTC
CDR3 protein: CSARPLGGYTF

V gene: TRBV12-3/TRBV12-4
J gene: TRBJ1-1
clone size: .
D gene: .
CDR3 DNA: TGTGCCAGTTTGGGGGACACTGAAGCTTTCTTT
CDR3 protein: CASLGDTEAFF

V gene: TRBV20-1
J gene: TRBJ2-5
clone size: .
D gene: TRBD2
CDR3 DNA: TGCAGTGCTGAGACTAGCGGGGCGTACAATGAGCAGTACTTC
CDR3 protein: CSAETSGAYNEQYF

V gene: TRBV6-2/TRBV6-3
J gene: TRBJ2-7
clone size: .
D gene: .
CDR3 DNA: TGTGCCAGCAGTTACGGTTCGGTTTACGAGCAGTACTTC
CDR3 protein: CASSYGSVYEQYF

V gene: TRBV5-1
J gene: TRBJ1-1
clone size: few
D gene: TRBD1
CDR3 DNA: TGCGCCAGCAGCTTGCAGGGGGCGGCAATGAACACTGAAGCTTTCTTT
CDR3 protein: CASSLQGAAMNTEAFF

V gene: TRBV21-1
J gene: TRBJ1-1
clone size: few
D gene: .
CDR3 DNA: TGTGCCAGCAGCAATCCCATCCACAGGGGAGGGATGAACACTGAAGCTTTCTTT
CDR3 protein: CASSNPIHRGGMNTEAFF

V gene: TRBV6-5
J gene: TRBJ2-5
clone size: .
D gene: .
CDR3 DNA: TGTGCCAGCAGTTACCTAGCCGACATTCAAGAGACCCAGTACTTC
CDR3 protein: CASSYLADIQETQYF

V gene: TRBV20-1
J gene: TRBJ1-1
clone size: .
D gene: TRBD1
CDR3 DNA: TGCAGCGCTTACAGGGGCTTGAACACTGAAGCTTTCTTT
CDR3 protein: CSAYRGLNTEAFF

V gene: TRBV27
J gene: TRBJ2-5
clone size: .
D gene: .
CDR3 DNA: TGTGCCAGCAGTTTAGGTTACGGCCAAGAGACCCAGTACTTC
CDR3 protein: CASSLGYGQETQYF

V gene: TRBV11-2
J gene: TRBJ2-3
clone size: few
D gene: TRBD2
CDR3 DNA: TGTGCCAGCAAGGCGGGGGCAGATACGCAGTATTTT
CDR3 protein: CASKAGADTQYF

V gene: TRBV7-2
J gene: TRBJ1-4
clone size: .
D gene: .
CDR3 DNA: TGTGCCAGCAGCTCCTACGGACCTTTGGGTGAAAAACTGTTTTTT
CDR3 protein: CASSSYGPLGEKLFF

V gene: TRBV12-3/TRBV12-4
J gene: TRBJ2-6
clone size: .
D gene: TRBD1
CDR3 DNA: TGTGCCAGCAGTCGAATGCTCGGGACCTCGGACAGGTCTGGGGCCAACGTCCTGACTTTC
CDR3 protein: CASSRMLGTSDRSGANVLTF

V gene: TRBV10-3
J gene: TRBJ1-6
clone size: .
D gene: TRBD1
CDR3 DNA: TGTGCCATCAAGGCAGACAGGGGAGGGTCCTATAATTCACCCCTCCACTTT
CDR3 protein: CAIKADRGGSYNSPLHF

V gene: TRBV9
J gene: TRBJ1-2
clone size: few
D gene: .
CDR3 DNA: TGTGCCAGCAGCGCAGAGGCAGGGGTAACTAACTATGGCTACACCTTC
CDR3 protein: CASSAEAGVTNYGYTF

V gene: TRBV20-1
J gene: TRBJ2-1
clone size: .
D gene: TRBD2
CDR3 DNA: TGCAGTGCTACGCCGGGACTAGCGGTATACAATGAGCAGTTCTTC
CDR3 protein: CSATPGLAVYNEQFF

V gene: TRBV7-6
J gene: TRBJ2-3
clone size: many
D gene: .
CDR3 DNA: TGTGCCAGCAGCTTACAGGTTCGGCGACAGTGGGGCACAGATACGCAGTATTTT
CDR3 protein: CASSLQVRRQWGTDTQYF

V gene: TRBV6-5
J gene: TRBJ1-1
clone size: .
D gene: .
CDR3 DNA: TGTGCCAGCAACACCGGGACGGTGAACACTGAAGCTTTCTTT
CDR3 protein: CASNTGTVNTEAFF